This T cell receptor (beta chain) was obtained from a study of T cells in localized non-small cell lung cancer. Points from the study as a whole: Among the top 100 tumor clones, a median around 60 appeared in adjacent lung.

Looked up from germline, CDR1 is SGHDT and CDR2 is YYEEEE. V dropped 1 base and J dropped 5 bases, with 9 bases sitting between them. This CDR3 region has 13 residues. The method was immunoSEQ multiplex PCR; TCRdb's version includes in-frame clones alone and lacks a portion of them. The data contain about 52,000 clones, approximately 90% of them seen just once; the ten biggest clones take up roughly 18%. Concerning this clone itself: The antigen remains unidentified.

The chain recombines TRBV5-6 with TRBJ1-1, with D perhaps TRBD1 (5 bases). The source of this sequence is a male donor older than 55 with stage III squamous cell lung carcinoma. The sequencing used peripheral blood, collected before any cancer treatment. DNA for the CDR3: TGTGCCAGCAGCTTGACCGGGGGAACTGAAGCTTTCTTT. Translated: CASSLTGGTEAFF.